The text below deals with one T cell receptor beta chain. The data originate from a study of blood T cell repertoires in COVID-19. Study background: COVID-19 samples from acute and convalescent phases originated in the United States, Italy and Spain. T cells, B-cell-depleted T cells, or PBMCs supplied cDNA or gDNA.

Methods used by the authors: Quantification of nucleated cells was approximated via reference gene primer amplification. Assay: immunoSEQ multiplex PCR; the TCRdb copy retains only in-frame clones and omits some. The DNA was the basis for D and trimming; V, J and clone size are from that table. Counted here are roughly 200,000 clones, roughly 92% occurring once; the ten biggest clones make up 0.6% to 0.9%. During active infection, Seattle patients enrolled and were then monitored through disease. Germline CDR1 SGHNT, CDR2 YYREEE (reference sequence). V was pared by 2 bases and J by 4 bases, with 4 bases of the junction left unmatched. The CDR3 is made up of 14 amino acids.

V usage is TRBV5-4 and J usage is TRBJ2-5; 8 bases are a match to TRBD2. Sequencing input: peripheral blood. The TCR originated in a man younger than 45 with COVID-19, enrolled during active disease. The CDR3 DNA sequence: TGTGCCAGCAGCTTCATCGGGGGGGGAGAGACCCAGTACTTC. As protein: CASSFIGGGETQYF.